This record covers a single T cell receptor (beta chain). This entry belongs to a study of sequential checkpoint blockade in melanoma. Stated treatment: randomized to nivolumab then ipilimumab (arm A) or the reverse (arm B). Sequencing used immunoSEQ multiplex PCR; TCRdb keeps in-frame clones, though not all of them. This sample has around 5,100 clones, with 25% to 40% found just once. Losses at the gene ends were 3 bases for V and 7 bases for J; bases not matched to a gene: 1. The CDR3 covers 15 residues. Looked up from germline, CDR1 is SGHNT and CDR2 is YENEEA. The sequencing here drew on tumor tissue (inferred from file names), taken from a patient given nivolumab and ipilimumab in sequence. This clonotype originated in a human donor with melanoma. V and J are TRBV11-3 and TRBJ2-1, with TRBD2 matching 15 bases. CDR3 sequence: CASSLGTSGRNEQFF. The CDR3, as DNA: TGTGCCAGCAGCTTGGGGACTAGCGGGAGGAATGAGCAGTTCTTC.